The 30 T cell receptor beta chains below come from one sample, sequenced in a study of monozygotic twins with inflammatory bowel disease. TCRdb re-called the 5' RACE reads and shows each CDR3 protein once, DNA omitted. Its table records some 200,000 distinct CDR3 sequences. The specimen sequenced was blood. The receptors here all came from a human donor with ulcerative colitis or Crohn's disease, or a healthy co-twin of an affected twin (not recorded which).

The chain couples TRBV18 to TRBJ1-6. Germline-derived CDR1 and CDR2 are KGHSH and LQKENI. The CDR3 covers 19 residues. The CDR3 reads CASSPGLRGLNSYNSPLHF.

The rearrangement joins TRBV10-3 to TRBJ2-7; TCRdb names TRBD1, which stays unverified in the absence of DNA. Germline V gene lookup returns CDR1 ENHRY and CDR2 SYGVKD. CDR3 length equals 13 residues. This chain's CDR3 is CAITTGGGYEQYF.

V usage is TRBV7-7 and J usage is TRBJ2-3; the TCRdb D gene call, TRBD2, has no DNA to confirm it. Germline CDR1 is SSHAT and CDR2 is FNYEAQ (reference sequence). The length of the CDR3 is 15 residues. CDR3 in amino acids: CASSLGTIGTDTQYF.

The chain uses TRBV18 and TRBJ2-2; TCRdb selects TRBD2, and the lack of DNA leaves this call unchecked. CDR3 size: 14 residues. Germline V gives CDR1 KGHSH, CDR2 LQKENI. CDR3 loop: CANRAGANTGELFF. Drawing the rest from reference TRBV18 and TRBJ2-2, the complete variable domain is NAGVMQNPRHLVRRRGQEARLRCSPMKGHSHVYWYRQLPEEGLKFMVYLQKENIIDESGMPKERFSAEFPKEGPSILRIQQVVRGDSAAYFCANRAGANTGELFFGEGSRLTVL.

The chain couples TRBV18 to TRBJ1-5; TCRdb's D gene call, TRBD1, goes unchecked for lack of DNA. CDR1 is KGHSH and CDR2 is LQKENI in the germline V gene. The CDR3 is 19 amino acids. Here the CDR3 reads CASSLNPGQGTFSNQPQHF.

The V call is TRBV20-1, the J call TRBJ2-1; without DNA, the TCRdb call of TRBD1 cannot be checked. CDR1 is DFQATT and CDR2 is SNEGSKA in the germline V gene (reference sequence). The CDR3 has 15 residues. The CDR3 loop reads CSALKGGQGSNEQFF.

This sequence joins TRBV7-2 and TRBJ2-3; as DNA is missing, the TRBD2 call by TCRdb cannot be tested. This CDR3 comprises 14 residues. Germline V lookup: CDR1 SGHTA, CDR2 FQGNSA. The CDR3 here is CASSLTSGGDTQYF.

The V call is TRBV9, the J call TRBJ2-7; the D call of TRBD1 rests on TCRdb alone, since no DNA is present to check it. The CDR3 consists of 14 residues. The germline V gene has CDR1 SGDLS and CDR2 YYNGEE. CDR3 residues: CASSVGTGGREQYF.

The V gene is TRBV20-1, the J gene TRBJ2-7. The CDR3 extends over 12 amino acids. CDR1 is DFQATT, CDR2 SNEGSKA, per germline (reference sequence). CDR3 protein: CSARRGSYEQYF.

This chain connects TRBV20-1 to TRBJ2-5; no DNA is available, so the TRBD2 call from TCRdb remains unchecked. CDR3 length equals 15 residues. CDR1 DFQATT and CDR2 SNEGSKA come from the germline V gene (reference sequence). Here the CDR3 reads CSAREPRDSGGAQYF.

The V and J genes are TRBV5-1 and TRBJ2-6. Germline V gene data show CDR1 as SGHRS and CDR2 as YFSETQ. This CDR3 contains 17 residues. This chain's CDR3 is CASSLDGGPSGANVLTF.

The gene calls are TRBV11-2 and TRBJ2-2; with no DNA, the TCRdb D assignment of TRBD2 cannot be verified. This CDR3 spans 17 amino acids. Germline lookup yields CDR1 SGHAT and CDR2 FQNNGV. This CDR3 reads CASSALGLATLTGELFF.

This chain connects TRBV18 to TRBJ1-1; with no DNA, the TCRdb D assignment of TRBD1 cannot be verified. The CDR3 is made up of 12 amino acids. Germline V CDR1 and CDR2: KGHSH, LQKENI. CDR3 sequence reads: CASSPTGPEAFF. Supplemented by reference TRBV18 and TRBJ1-1, the full variable domain reads NAGVMQNPRHLVRRRGQEARLRCSPMKGHSHVYWYRQLPEEGLKFMVYLQKENIIDESGMPKERFSAEFPKEGPSILRIQQVVRGDSAAYFCASSPTGPEAFFGQGTRLTVV.

The rearrangement joins TRBV12-3 or TRBV12-4 to TRBJ1-5. The CDR3 consists of 14 residues. This CDR3 reads CASSSTQSNQPQHF.

This chain connects TRBV5-1 to TRBJ2-2. CDR3 length: 13 amino acids. From germline, CDR1 is SGHRS and CDR2 YFSETQ. The chain's CDR3 is CASSIINTGELFF.

The chain recombines TRBV6-1 with TRBJ1-1. The CDR3 spans 12 residues. Germline values: CDR1 MNHNS, CDR2 SASEGT. This CDR3 is CASSERRGEAFF.

The chain has TRBV2 and TRBJ1-2. There are 12 residues in the CDR3. The germline CDR1 and CDR2 sequences are SNHLY and FYNNEI. CDR3 amino acids: CALSEGSYGYTF.

V usage is TRBV7-9 and J usage is TRBJ1-4. The CDR3 consists of 14 residues. Germline CDR1 and CDR2: SEHNR and FQNEAQ (reference sequence). CDR3 region: CASSSRGLNEKLFF. Combining the CDR3 with reference TRBV7-9 and TRBJ1-4 gives the whole variable domain DTGVSQNPRHKITKRGQNVTFRCDPISEHNRLYWYRQTLGQGPEFLTYFQNEAQLEKSRLLSDRFSAERPKGSFSTLEIQRTEQGDSAMYLCASSSRGLNEKLFFGSGTQLSVL.

V is TRBV2 and J is TRBJ2-1. Germline CDR1 is SNHLY and CDR2 is FYNNEI. The CDR3 is made up of 11 amino acids. The CDR3 region is CASIYHNEQFF.

The rearrangement links TRBV15 to TRBJ1-2; TCRdb reports TRBD1, a call that lacks DNA to check it against. CDR3 length equals 15 residues. Looked up from germline, CDR1 is LNHNV and CDR2 is YYDKDF (reference sequence). The CDR3 protein is CATSNSFGTAYGYTF. Complete variable domain (other parts from reference TRBV15 and TRBJ1-2): DAMVIQNPRYQVTQFGKPVTLSCSQTLNHNVMYWYQQKSSQAPKLLFHYYDKDFNNEADTPDNFQSRRPNTSFCFLDIRSPGLGDTAMYLCATSNSFGTAYGYTFGSGTRLTVV.

This chain joins TRBV3-1 and TRBJ2-1; TCRdb designates TRBD1, a call that cannot be tested without DNA. This CDR3 has 14 residues. CDR1 is LGHDT and CDR2 is YNNKEL in the germline V gene (reference sequence). CDR3 in amino acids: CASSRGGLNDEQFF.

V gene TRBV18 combines with J gene TRBJ2-2; TCRdb's D call of TRBD1 is untestable without DNA. Germline CDR1 and CDR2: KGHSH and LQKENI. This CDR3 is built from 15 residues. The CDR3 protein is CASSTAGANTGELFF. The complete variable domain, with remaining parts taken from reference TRBV18 and TRBJ2-2, reads NAGVMQNPRHLVRRRGQEARLRCSPMKGHSHVYWYRQLPEEGLKFMVYLQKENIIDESGMPKERFSAEFPKEGPSILRIQQVVRGDSAAYFCASSTAGANTGELFFGEGSRLTVL.

The chain has TRBV12-5 and TRBJ2-3; TCRdb's D gene call, TRBD2, goes unchecked for lack of DNA. Germline V gene data show CDR1 as LGHNT and CDR2 as FRNRAP. CDR3 size: 15 residues. CDR3 region: CASGLGAGPADTQYF.

The rearrangement links TRBV12-3 or TRBV12-4 to TRBJ1-5; checking the TCRdb D call of TRBD1 is not possible without DNA. The CDR3 loop spans 13 amino acids. CDR3 loop: CASSSQGSQPQHF.

This sequence joins TRBV7-9 and TRBJ2-1. Germline CDR1 reads SEHNR; CDR2 reads FQNEAQ (reference sequence). The CDR3 is 15 residues long. CDR3: CASSSWRSFLNEQFF.

The V and J genes are TRBV5-1 and TRBJ2-5; no DNA is available, so the TRBD2 call from TCRdb remains unchecked. This CDR3 region has 16 residues. Germline V gene lookup returns CDR1 SGHRS and CDR2 YFSETQ. CDR3 region: CASSLPPAGRGETQYF.

The chain has TRBV5-1 and TRBJ2-4; the TCRdb D gene call, TRBD1, has no DNA to confirm it. CDR1 SGHRS and CDR2 YFSETQ come from the germline V gene. CDR3 length: 15 amino acids. The CDR3 protein is CASSLSQGAGNIQYF.

The rearrangement links TRBV6-1 to TRBJ2-2. Germline lookup yields CDR1 MNHNS and CDR2 SASEGT. The CDR3 runs to 15 residues. The CDR3 protein is CASSLLMKDPGELFF.

CDR3 sequence: CASSPDREYEQYF. The V gene is TRBV6-5, the J gene TRBJ2-7; TCRdb outputs TRBD1, but without DNA this stays unchecked. CDR1 MNHEY and CDR2 SVGAGI come from the germline V gene. The CDR3 totals 13 residues.

The rearrangement joins TRBV5-6 to TRBJ1-2; there is no DNA to check the TCRdb D call of TRBD1. This CDR3 is 15 amino acids long. The V gene's germline CDR1 is SGHDT and CDR2 YYEEEE. The CDR3 sequence: CASSPRDTYSSSYTF.